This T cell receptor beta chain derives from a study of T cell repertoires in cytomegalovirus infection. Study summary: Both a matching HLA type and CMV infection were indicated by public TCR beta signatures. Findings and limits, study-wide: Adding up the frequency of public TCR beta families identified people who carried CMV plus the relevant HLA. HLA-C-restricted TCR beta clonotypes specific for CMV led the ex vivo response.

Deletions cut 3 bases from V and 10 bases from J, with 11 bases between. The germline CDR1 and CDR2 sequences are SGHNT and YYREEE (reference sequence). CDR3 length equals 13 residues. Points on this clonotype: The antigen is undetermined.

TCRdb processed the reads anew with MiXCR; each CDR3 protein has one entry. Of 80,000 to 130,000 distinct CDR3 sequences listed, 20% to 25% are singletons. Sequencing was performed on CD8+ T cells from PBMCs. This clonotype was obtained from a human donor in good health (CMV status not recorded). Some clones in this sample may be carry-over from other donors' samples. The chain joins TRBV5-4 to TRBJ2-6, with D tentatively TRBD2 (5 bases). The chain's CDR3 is CASSSSGRNVLTF. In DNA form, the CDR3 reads TGTGCCAGCAGCTCCTCGGGGAGAAACGTCCTGACTTTC.